This T cell receptor beta chain was captured by sequencing in a study of blood T cell repertoires in COVID-19. Study-wide context: Italy, Spain and the United States were the sources of the convalescent and acute COVID-19 samples. From T cells, B-cell-depleted T cells, or PBMCs came the material, which was cDNA or gDNA.

CDR1 is MNHEY, CDR2 SMNVEV, per germline (reference sequence). The CDR3 length is 15 residues. V lost 5 bases, J lost 6 bases, and 16 bases lay in between. This clone showed up just once. The participants were between roughly 18 and 89 years old and came from about two dozen US areas. Cohorts were assigned according to the clinical history that participants reported. The method was immunoSEQ multiplex PCR; TCRdb's version includes in-frame clones alone and lacks a portion of them. The sample includes about 370,000 clones, over 75% of them seen just once. The rearrangement links TRBV27 to TRBJ2-2; a weak D match, TRBD1 (6 bases). Input material: PBMCs or T cells enriched from blood (not recorded which). This TCR derives from a man between 18 and 29 years old who had recovered from COVID-19. CDR3 nucleotide sequence: TGTGCCAGCAGTCCCCGTCGACAGGCCTCCGGGGAGCTGTTTTTT. It yields the protein CASSPRRQASGELFF.